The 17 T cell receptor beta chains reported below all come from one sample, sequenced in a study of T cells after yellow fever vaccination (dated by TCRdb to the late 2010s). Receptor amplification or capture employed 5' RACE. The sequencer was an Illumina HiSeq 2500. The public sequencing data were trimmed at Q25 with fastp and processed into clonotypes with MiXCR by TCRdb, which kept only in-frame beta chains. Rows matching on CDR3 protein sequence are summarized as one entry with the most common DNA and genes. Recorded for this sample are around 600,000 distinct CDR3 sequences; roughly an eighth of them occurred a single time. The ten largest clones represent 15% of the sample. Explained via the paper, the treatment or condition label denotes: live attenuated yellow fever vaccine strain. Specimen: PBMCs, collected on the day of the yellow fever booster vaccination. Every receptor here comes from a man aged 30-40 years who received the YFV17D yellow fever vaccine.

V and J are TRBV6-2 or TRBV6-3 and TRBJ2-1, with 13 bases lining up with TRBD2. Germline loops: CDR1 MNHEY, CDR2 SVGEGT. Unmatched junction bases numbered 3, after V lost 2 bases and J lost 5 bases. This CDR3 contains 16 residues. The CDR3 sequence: CASSYAGLAGDNEQFF. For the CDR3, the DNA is TGTGCCAGCAGTTACGCCGGACTAGCGGGAGACAATGAGCAGTTCTTC.

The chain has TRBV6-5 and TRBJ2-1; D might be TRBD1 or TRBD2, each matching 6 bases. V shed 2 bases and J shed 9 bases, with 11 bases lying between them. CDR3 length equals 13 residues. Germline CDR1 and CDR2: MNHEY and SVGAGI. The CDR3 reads CASSYQQGGEQFF. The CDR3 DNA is TGTGCCAGCAGTTACCAACAGGGAGGTGAGCAGTTCTTC.

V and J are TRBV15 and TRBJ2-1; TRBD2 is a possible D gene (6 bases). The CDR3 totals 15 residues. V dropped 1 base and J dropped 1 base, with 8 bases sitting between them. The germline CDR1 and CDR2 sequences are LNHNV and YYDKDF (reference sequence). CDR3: CATSRAGVSYNEQFF. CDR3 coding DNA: TGTGCCACCAGCAGAGCGGGAGTGTCCTACAATGAGCAGTTCTTC.

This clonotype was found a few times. CDR3 bases: TGCAGTGCTTACCCGACTAGCGGGAGGGCCGGGCAGTACTTC. Amino acids: CSAYPTSGRAGQYF. The gene calls are TRBV20-1 and TRBJ2-7, with TRBD2 matching over 14 bases. The CDR3 runs 14 residues. The V and J ends lost 5 bases and 9 bases, in that order; junction bases with no gene match: 9. Germline V gene sequence: CDR1 DFQATT, CDR2 SNEGSKA (reference sequence).

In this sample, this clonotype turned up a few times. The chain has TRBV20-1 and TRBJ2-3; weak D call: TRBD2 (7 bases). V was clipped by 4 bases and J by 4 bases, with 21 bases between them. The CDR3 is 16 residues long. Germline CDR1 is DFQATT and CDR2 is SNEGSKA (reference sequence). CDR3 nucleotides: TGCAGTGCTAATTTCTGGGGGAGGGGGGGTGCAGATACGCAGTATTTT. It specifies CSANFWGRGGADTQYF.

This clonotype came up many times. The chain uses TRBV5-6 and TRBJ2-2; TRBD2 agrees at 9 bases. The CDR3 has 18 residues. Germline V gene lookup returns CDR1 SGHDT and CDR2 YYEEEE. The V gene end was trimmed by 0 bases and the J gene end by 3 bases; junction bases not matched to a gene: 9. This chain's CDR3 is CASSLVGSGREDTGELFF. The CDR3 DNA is TGTGCCAGCAGCTTGGTTGGTAGCGGGAGAGAAGACACCGGGGAGCTGTTTTTT.

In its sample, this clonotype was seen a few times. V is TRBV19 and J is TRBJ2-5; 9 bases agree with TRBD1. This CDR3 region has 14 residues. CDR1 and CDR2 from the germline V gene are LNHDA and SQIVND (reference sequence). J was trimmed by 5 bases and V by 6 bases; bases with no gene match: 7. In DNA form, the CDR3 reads TGTGCCAGTAGGTCGACAGGGGGTATGGAGACCCAGTACTTC. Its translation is CASRSTGGMETQYF.

CDR3 amino acids: CASSYSSGAGGVGETQYF. The CDR3 nucleotides read TGTGCCAGCAGTTACTCGAGTGGAGCGGGAGGGGTTGGTGAGACCCAGTACTTC. The chain recombines TRBV6-5 with TRBJ2-5, with 10 bases aligning to TRBD2. Per the germline V gene, CDR1 is MNHEY and CDR2 is SVGAGI. V lost 0 bases and J lost 5; bases outside the gene matches: 12. This CDR3 comprises 18 residues.

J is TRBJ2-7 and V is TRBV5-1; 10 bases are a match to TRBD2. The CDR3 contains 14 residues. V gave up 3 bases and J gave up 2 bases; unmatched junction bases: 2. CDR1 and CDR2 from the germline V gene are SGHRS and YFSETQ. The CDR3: CASSSGTSAYEQYF. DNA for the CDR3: TGCGCCAGCAGCTCCGGGACTAGCGCCTACGAGCAGTACTTC.

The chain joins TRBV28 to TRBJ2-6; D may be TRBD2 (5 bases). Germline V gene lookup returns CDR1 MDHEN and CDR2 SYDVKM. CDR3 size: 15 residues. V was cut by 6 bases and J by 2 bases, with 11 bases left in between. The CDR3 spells CASRAGGAGANVLTF. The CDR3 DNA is TGTGCCAGCAGGGCTGGAGGTGCTGGGGCCAACGTCCTGACTTTC.

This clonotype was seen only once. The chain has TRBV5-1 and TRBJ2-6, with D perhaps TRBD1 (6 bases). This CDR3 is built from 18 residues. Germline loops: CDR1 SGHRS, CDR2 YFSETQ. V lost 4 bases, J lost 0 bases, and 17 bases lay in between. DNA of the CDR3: TGCGCCAGCAGCCCGGGACCGGGACAAAACTCTGGGGCCAACGTCCTGACTTTC. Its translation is CASSPGPGQNSGANVLTF.

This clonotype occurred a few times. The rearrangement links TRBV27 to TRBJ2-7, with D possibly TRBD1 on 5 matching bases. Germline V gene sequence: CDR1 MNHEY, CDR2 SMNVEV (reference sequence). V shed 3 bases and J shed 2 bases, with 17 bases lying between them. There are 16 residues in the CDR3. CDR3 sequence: CASSFTGRLGTYEQYF. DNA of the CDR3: TGTGCCAGCAGTTTCACAGGACGTCTGGGAACCTACGAGCAGTACTTC.

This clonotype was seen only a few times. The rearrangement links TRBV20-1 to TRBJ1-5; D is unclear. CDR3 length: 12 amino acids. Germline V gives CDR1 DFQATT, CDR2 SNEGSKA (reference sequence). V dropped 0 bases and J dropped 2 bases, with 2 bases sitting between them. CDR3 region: CSARDRNQPQHF. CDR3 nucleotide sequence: TGCAGTGCTAGAGATCGCAATCAGCCCCAGCATTTT.

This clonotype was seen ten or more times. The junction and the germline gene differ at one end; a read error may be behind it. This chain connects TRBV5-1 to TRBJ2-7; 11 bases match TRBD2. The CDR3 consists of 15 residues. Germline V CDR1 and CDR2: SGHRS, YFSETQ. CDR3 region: CASSLVTSGSYEQYF. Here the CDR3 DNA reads TGTGCCAGCAGCTTAGTAACTAGCGGGAGCTACGAGCAGTACTTC.

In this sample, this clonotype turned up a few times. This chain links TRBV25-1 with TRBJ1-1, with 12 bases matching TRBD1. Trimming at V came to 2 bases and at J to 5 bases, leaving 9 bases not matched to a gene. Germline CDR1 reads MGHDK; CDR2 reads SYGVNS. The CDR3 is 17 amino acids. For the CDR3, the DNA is TGTGCCAGCAGTGAACCCCTCGGGACAGGGGGCCGGACTGAAGCTTTCTTT. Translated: CASSEPLGTGGRTEAFF.

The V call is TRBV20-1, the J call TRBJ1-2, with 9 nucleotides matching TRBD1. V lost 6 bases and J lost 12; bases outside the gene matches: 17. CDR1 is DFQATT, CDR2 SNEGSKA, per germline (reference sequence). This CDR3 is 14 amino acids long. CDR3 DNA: TGCAGTGCCTACCGACCCGGGACAGGGACTACTAACACCTTC. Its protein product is CSAYRPGTGTTNTF.

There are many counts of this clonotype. The chain's CDR3 is CAAGGGDPSSYEQYF. The CDR3 DNA follows: TGTGCCGCTGGAGGGGGGGACCCGAGCTCCTACGAGCAGTACTTC. The chain links TRBV2 to TRBJ2-7; weak D call: TRBD2 (7 bases). Trimming left V 11 bases short and J 0 bases short, with 20 bases between. CDR1 and CDR2 from the germline V gene are SNHLY and FYNNEI. CDR3 length equals 15 residues.